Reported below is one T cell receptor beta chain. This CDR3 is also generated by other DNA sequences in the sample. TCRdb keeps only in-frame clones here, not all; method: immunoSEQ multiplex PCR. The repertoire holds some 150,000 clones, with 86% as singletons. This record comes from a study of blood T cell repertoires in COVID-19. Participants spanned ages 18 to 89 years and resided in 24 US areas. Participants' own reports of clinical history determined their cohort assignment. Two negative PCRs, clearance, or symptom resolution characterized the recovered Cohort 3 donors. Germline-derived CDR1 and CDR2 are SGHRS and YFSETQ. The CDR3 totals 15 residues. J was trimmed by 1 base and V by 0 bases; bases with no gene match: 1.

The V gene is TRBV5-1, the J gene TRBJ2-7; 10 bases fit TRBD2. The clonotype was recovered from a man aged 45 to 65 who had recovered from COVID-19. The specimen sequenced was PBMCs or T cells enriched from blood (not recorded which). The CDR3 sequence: CASSLGTSGSYEQYF. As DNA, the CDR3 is TGCGCCAGCAGCTTGGGGACTAGCGGATCCTACGAGCAGTACTTC. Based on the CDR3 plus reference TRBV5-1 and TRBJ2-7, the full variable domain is KAGVTQTPRYLIKTRGQQVTLSCSPISGHRSVSWYQQTPGQGLQFLFEYFSETQRNKGNFPGRFSGRQFSNSRSEMNVSTLELGDSALYLCASSLGTSGSYEQYFGPGTRLTVT.